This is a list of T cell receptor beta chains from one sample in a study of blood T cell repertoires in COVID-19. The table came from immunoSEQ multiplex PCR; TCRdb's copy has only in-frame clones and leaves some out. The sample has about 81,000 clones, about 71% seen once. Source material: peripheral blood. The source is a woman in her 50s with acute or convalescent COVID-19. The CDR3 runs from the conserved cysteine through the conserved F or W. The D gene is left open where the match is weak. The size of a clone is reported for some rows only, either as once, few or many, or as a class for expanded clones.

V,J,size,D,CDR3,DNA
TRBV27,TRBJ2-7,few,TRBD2,CASSLSSSGGSYEQYF,TGTGCCAGCAGTTTATCGAGCAGCGGGGGCTCCTACGAGCAGTACTTC
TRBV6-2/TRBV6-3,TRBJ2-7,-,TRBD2,CASSVSGGALEQYF,TGTGCCAGCAGCGTTAGCGGGGGGGCCCTCGAGCAGTACTTC
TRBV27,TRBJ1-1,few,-,CASSWSLGTEAFF,TGTGCCAGCAGTTGGAGCCTTGGCACTGAAGCTTTCTTT
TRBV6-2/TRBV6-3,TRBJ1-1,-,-,CASSYVGVGNTEAFF,TGTGCCAGCAGTTACGTCGGGGTAGGTAACACTGAAGCTTTCTTT
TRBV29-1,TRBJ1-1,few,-,CSVDLLSGDGFF,TGCAGCGTTGATCTTTTATCAGGGGATGGTTTCTTT
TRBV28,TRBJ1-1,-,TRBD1,CASSQGGYLEAFF,TGTGCCAGCAGTCAGGGGGGCTACCTCGAAGCTTTCTTT
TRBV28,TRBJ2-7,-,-,CASRTPGLHEQYF,TGTGCCAGCAGGACTCCGGGGTTACACGAGCAGTACTTC
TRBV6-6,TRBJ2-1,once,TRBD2,CASSPLAGAENEQFF,TGTGCCAGCAGCCCTCTAGCGGGGGCCGAGAATGAGCAGTTCTTC
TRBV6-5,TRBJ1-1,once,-,CASSTRGREGTEAFF,TGTGCCAGCAGTACCAGGGGAAGGGAGGGCACTGAAGCTTTCTTT
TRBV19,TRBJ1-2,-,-,CASIRSGGTHYGYTF,TGTGCCAGTATTCGATCGGGGGGGACTCACTATGGCTACACCTTC
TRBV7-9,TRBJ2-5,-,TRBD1,CASSSIWDRGRETQYF,TGTGCCAGCAGCTCCATCTGGGACAGGGGGAGGGAGACCCAGTACTTC
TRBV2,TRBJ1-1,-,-,CASTKGDGTEAFF,TGTGCCAGTACAAAGGGGGACGGCACTGAAGCTTTCTTT
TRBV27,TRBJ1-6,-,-,CASSLFVQPNSPLHF,TGTGCCAGCAGTTTATTTGTACAGCCTAATTCACCCCTCCACTTT
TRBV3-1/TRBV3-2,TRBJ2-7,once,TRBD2,CASSPGQRGVPEQYF,TGTGCCAGCAGTCCAGGGCAGCGGGGGGTACCCGAGCAGTACTTC
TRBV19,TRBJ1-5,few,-,CASKGRRGDNQPQHF,TGTGCCAGTAAAGGGCGCAGGGGTGACAATCAGCCCCAGCATTTT
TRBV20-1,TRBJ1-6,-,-,CSASDLQGGHNSPLHF,TGCAGTGCTAGTGACCTACAGGGTGGACATAATTCACCCCTCCACTTT
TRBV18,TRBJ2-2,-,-,CASSPVTLATKNTGELFF,TGTGCCAGCTCACCAGTAACGCTAGCGACCAAGAACACCGGGGAGCTGTTTTTT
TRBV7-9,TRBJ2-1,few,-,CASSLGGDEQFF,TGTGCCAGCAGCTTAGGGGGGGATGAGCAGTTCTTC
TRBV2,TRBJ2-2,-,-,CASSATSSAGELFF,TGTGCCAGCAGCGCCACTAGCTCCGCCGGGGAGCTGTTTTTT
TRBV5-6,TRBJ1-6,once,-,CASSRKGRVDSPLHF,TGTGCCAGCAGCCGAAAGGGGCGAGTGGATTCACCCCTCCACTTT
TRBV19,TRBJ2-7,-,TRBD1,CASSRDRVTGPSYEQYF,TGTGCCAGTAGCAGAGACAGGGTGACGGGGCCCTCCTACGAGCAGTACTTC
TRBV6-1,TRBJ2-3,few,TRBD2,CASSESTAGVNTQYF,TGTGCCAGCAGTGAATCGACAGCGGGGGTAAATACGCAGTATTTT
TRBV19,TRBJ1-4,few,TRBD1,CASRMGTGGATNEKLFF,TGTGCCAGTAGGATGGGGACAGGGGGCGCAACTAATGAAAAACTGTTTTTT
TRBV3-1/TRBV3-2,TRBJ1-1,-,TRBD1,CASSHSDRGTEAFF,TGTGCCAGCAGCCACTCAGACAGGGGCACTGAAGCTTTCTTT
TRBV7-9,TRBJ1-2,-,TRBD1,CASSLGTGDNGYTF,TGTGCCAGCAGCTTGGGAACAGGGGATAATGGCTACACCTTC
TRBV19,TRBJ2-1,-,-,CASSRGQNQYNEQFF,TGTGCCAGTAGTAGGGGGCAAAACCAATACAATGAGCAGTTCTTC
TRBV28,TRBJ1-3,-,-,CASSLLGSSGNTIYF,TGTGCCAGCAGTCTCCTCGGTAGCTCTGGAAACACCATATATTTT
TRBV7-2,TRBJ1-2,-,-,CASSPGPSIAYGYTF,TGTGCCAGCAGCCCGGGTCCCTCGATAGCATATGGCTACACCTTC
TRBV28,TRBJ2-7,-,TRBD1,CASSNPGQDFYEQYF,TGTGCCAGCAGCAACCCGGGACAGGACTTCTACGAGCAGTACTTC
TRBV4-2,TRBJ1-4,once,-,CASSQDQGRLTEKLFF,TGTGCCAGCAGCCAAGATCAGGGGCGACTGACCGAAAAACTGTTTTTT
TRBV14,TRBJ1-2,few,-,CASSHGARNYGYTF,TGTGCCAGCAGCCATGGGGCACGGAACTATGGCTACACCTTC
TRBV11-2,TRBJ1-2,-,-,CASSFPQGKGKHGYTF,TGTGCCAGCAGCTTTCCACAGGGTAAAGGTAAGCATGGCTACACCTTC
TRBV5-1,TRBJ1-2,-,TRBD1,CASSSEGQIYGYTF,TGCGCCAGCAGCTCAGAGGGACAGATATATGGCTACACCTTC
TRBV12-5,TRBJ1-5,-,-,CASGLGEAGKNSNQPQHF,TGTGCTAGTGGTTTGGGAGAGGCGGGGAAGAATAGCAATCAGCCCCAGCATTTT
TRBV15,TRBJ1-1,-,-,CATSMSSRNTEAFF,TGTGCCACCAGCATGTCCTCTAGGAACACTGAAGCTTTCTTT
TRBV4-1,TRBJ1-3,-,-,CASSQDIAIRVTGNTIYF,TGCGCCAGCAGCCAAGATATTGCGATCAGGGTGACTGGAAACACCATATATTTT
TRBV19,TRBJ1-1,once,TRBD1,CASRGTGVSYLFEAFF,TGTGCCTCGCGGGGGACAGGGGTGTCCTACCTTTTTGAAGCTTTCTTT
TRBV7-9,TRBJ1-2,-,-,CASSLADYREHGYTF,TGTGCCAGCAGCTTAGCTGACTACAGGGAGCATGGCTACACCTTC
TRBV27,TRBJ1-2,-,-,CASSLQQNYGYTF,TGTGCCAGCAGTTTACAACAGAACTATGGCTACACCTTC
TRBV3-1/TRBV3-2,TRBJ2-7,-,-,CASSRKTTNEQYF,TGTGCCAGCAGCCGAAAGACGACTAACGAGCAGTACTTC
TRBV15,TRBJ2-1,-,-,CATSGNVVGAHNEQFF,TGTGCCACCAGCGGTAATGTCGTGGGGGCACACAATGAGCAGTTCTTC
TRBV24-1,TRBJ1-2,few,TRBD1,CATSDSRRTGLGYTF,TGTGCCACCAGTGATTCGCGCCGGACAGGATTAGGCTACACCTTC
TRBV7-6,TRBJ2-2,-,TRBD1,CASSEDRGGELFF,TGTGCCAGCAGCGAGGACAGGGGAGGGGAGCTGTTTTTT
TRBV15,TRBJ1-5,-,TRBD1,CATSSGTARQPQHF,TGTGCCACCAGCAGCGGGACAGCGCGTCAGCCCCAGCATTTT
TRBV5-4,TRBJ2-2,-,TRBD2,CASSRLAGGNTGELFF,TGTGCCAGCAGCAGACTAGCGGGGGGTAACACCGGGGAGCTGTTTTTT
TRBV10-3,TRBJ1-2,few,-,CAIRDSFPGYTF,TGTGCCATCAGGGACAGCTTCCCTGGCTACACCTTC
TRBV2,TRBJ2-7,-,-,CASSADTGHEQYF,TGTGCCAGCAGTGCCGATACAGGGCACGAGCAGTACTTC
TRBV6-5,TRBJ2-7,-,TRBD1,CASSRGQGPYEQYF,TGTGCCAGCAGCAGAGGACAGGGACCCTACGAGCAGTACTTC
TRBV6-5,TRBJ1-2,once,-,CASRRTDYGYTF,TGTGCCAGCAGAAGGACTGATTATGGCTACACCTTC
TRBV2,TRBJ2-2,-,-,CASSESRSTGELFF,TGTGCCAGCAGTGAGTCTCGGTCCACCGGGGAGCTGTTTTTT
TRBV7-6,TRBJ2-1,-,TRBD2,CASSPAGGPYNEQFF,TGTGCCAGCAGCCCCGCGGGGGGGCCTTACAATGAGCAGTTCTTC
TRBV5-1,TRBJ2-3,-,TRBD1,CASSMGQGTQYF,TGCGCCAGCAGCATGGGACAGGGGACGCAGTATTTT
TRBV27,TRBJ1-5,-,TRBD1,CASSLSGGGNQPQHF,TGTGCCAGCAGTTTATCAGGGGGCGGGAATCAGCCCCAGCATTTT
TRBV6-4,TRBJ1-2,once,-,CASRGPQAGEYGYTF,TGTGCCAGCAGGGGACCGCAGGCGGGAGAATATGGCTACACCTTC
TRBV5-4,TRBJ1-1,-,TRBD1,CASSFGQGPNTEAFF,TGTGCCAGCAGCTTCGGACAGGGCCCTAACACTGAAGCTTTCTTT
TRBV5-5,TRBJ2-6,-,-,CASSLGDTFFAGANVLTF,TGTGCCAGCAGCTTGGGGGACACCTTCTTCGCTGGGGCCAACGTCCTGACTTTC
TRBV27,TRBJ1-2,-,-,CASSPGRISPGGYTF,TGTGCCAGCAGTCCCGGACGGATTAGCCCGGGGGGCTACACCTTC
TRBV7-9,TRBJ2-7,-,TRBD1,CASSPRQGADEQYF,TGTGCCAGCAGCCCGAGACAGGGCGCGGACGAGCAGTACTTC